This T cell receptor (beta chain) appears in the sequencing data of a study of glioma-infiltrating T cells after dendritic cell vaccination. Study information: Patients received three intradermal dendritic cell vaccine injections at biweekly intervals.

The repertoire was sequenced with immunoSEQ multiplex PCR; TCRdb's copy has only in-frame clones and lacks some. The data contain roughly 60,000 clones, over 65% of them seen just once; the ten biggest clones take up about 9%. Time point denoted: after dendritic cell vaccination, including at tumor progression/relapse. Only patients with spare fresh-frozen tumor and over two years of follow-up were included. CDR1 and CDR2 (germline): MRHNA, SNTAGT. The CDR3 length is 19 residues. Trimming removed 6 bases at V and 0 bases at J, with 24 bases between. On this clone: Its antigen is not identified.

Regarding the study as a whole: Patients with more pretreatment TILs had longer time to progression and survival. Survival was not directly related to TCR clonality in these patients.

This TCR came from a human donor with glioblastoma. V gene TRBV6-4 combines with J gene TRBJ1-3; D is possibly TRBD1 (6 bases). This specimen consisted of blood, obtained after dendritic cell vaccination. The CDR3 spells CASRVTISNRAHSGNTIYF. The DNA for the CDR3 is TGTGCCAGCAGGGTAACCATTTCTAACAGGGCACACTCTGGAAACACCATATATTTT.